These T cell receptor beta chains were read from a single sample in a study of glioma-infiltrating T cells after dendritic cell vaccination. The assay was immunoSEQ multiplex PCR, and TCRdb's table has in-frame clones only and misses some. The repertoire holds under 70,000 clones, with approximately 78% as singletons. The source was blood, collected before dendritic cell vaccination. Receptors were obtained from a human donor with glioblastoma. CDR3s include the opening cysteine and the closing phenylalanine or tryptophan. A D gene is named only where the DNA matches it firmly. Expanded clones get a size class; other rows say once, few or many, or leave the size out.

CDR3aa	CDR3nt	j_gene	len	v_gene	d_gene	abundance
CASSPGGKGAGGYTF	TGTGCCAGCAGCCCCGGAGGGAAGGGCGCCGGTGGCTACACCTTC	TRBJ1-2	15	TRBV25-1	NA	NA
CSVEEGREQFF	TGCAGCGTTGAGGAGGGCAGGGAGCAGTTCTTC	TRBJ2-1	11	TRBV29-1	NA	NA
CASSLGSGTGAADTQYF	TGTGCCAGCAGCTTAGGGTCCGGGACAGGTGCGGCAGATACGCAGTATTTT	TRBJ2-3	17	TRBV7-6	TRBD1	NA
CASSQKRGGPYEQYF	TGTGCCAGCAGCCAAAAGCGGGGGGGTCCCTACGAGCAGTACTTC	TRBJ2-7	15	TRBV14	TRBD2	NA
CASSLVVARSGGSQPQHF	TGTGCCAGCAGCTTAGTCGTGGCGAGGTCAGGGGGTAGTCAGCCCCAGCATTTT	TRBJ1-5	18	TRBV7-2	TRBD1	once
CASSLGLAGGSQETQYF	TGTGCCAGCAGCCTCGGACTAGCGGGGGGGAGCCAAGAGACCCAGTACTTC	TRBJ2-5	17	TRBV9	TRBD2	NA
CASSLGPQNIQYF	TGCGCCAGCAGCCTGGGGCCCCAAAACATTCAGTACTTC	TRBJ2-4	13	TRBV5-1	NA	once
CASSESFPDTQYF	TGTGCCAGCAGTGAAAGCTTCCCAGATACGCAGTATTTT	TRBJ2-3	13	TRBV2	NA	NA
CASSYVNQPQHF	TGTGCCAGCAGTTATGTGAATCAGCCCCAGCATTTT	TRBJ1-5	12	TRBV6-1	NA	NA
CASSSRGGPNTEAFF	TGTGCCAGCAGTTCGCGGGGGGGCCCTAACACTGAAGCTTTCTTT	TRBJ1-1	15	TRBV28	NA	NA
CASSPPGGAAPEAFF	TGTGCCAGCTCACCACCGGGGGGGGCGGCCCCAGAGGCTTTCTTT	TRBJ1-1	15	TRBV18	NA	NA
CAWQGGTEAFF	TGTGCCTGGCAGGGGGGCACTGAAGCTTTCTTT	TRBJ1-1	11	TRBV30	TRBD1	NA
CASNKGTGLVEKLFF	TGTGCCAGCAACAAAGGGACAGGGCTAGTGGAAAAACTGTTTTTT	TRBJ1-4	15	TRBV9	TRBD1	NA
CASRPQGAGGQPQHF	TGTGCCAGCAGGCCACAGGGGGCTGGAGGTCAGCCCCAGCATTTT	TRBJ1-5	15	TRBV27	TRBD1	few
CASSFGLAGGETQYF	TGTGCCAGCAGCTTCGGACTAGCGGGGGGGGAGACCCAGTACTTC	TRBJ2-5	15	TRBV7-2	TRBD2	NA
CASSATGDSNQPQHF	TGTGCCAGCAGTGCGACAGGAGATAGCAATCAGCCCCAGCATTTT	TRBJ1-5	15	TRBV6-1	NA	NA
CASSWDTNYGYTF	TGCGCCAGCAGCTGGGACACTAACTATGGCTACACCTTC	TRBJ1-2	13	TRBV5-1	NA	NA
CASSPPVDTQYF	TGTGCCAGCAGTCCCCCGGTAGATACGCAGTATTTT	TRBJ2-3	12	TRBV28	NA	NA
CASSLAAGGGYTF	TGTGCCAGCAGCTTAGCGGCTGGCGGAGGCTACACCTTC	TRBJ1-2	13	TRBV7-2	NA	NA
CASSSVTSSYNEQFF	TGCGCCAGCAGTTCCGTTACAAGCTCCTACAATGAGCAGTTCTTC	TRBJ2-1	15	TRBV5-1	NA	NA
CASSGDRVDGYTF	TGTGCCAGCAGCGGGGACAGGGTGGATGGCTACACCTTC	TRBJ1-2	13	TRBV5-5	TRBD1	NA
CASRRTSGGAYEQYF	TGCGCCAGCAGGCGAACTAGCGGAGGAGCCTACGAGCAGTACTTC	TRBJ2-7	15	TRBV5-1	TRBD2	NA
CASTPSGIRANYGYTF	TGTGCCAGCACCCCTTCGGGGATACGGGCTAACTATGGCTACACCTTC	TRBJ1-2	16	TRBV27	NA	NA
CASSRGQGVSYEQYF	TGTGCCAGCAGCCGGGGACAGGGGGTTTCCTACGAGCAGTACTTC	TRBJ2-7	15	TRBV6-5	TRBD1	NA
CASSRGPGSGANVLTF	TGTGCCAGCAGCCGAGGGCCCGGCTCTGGGGCCAACGTCCTGACTTTC	TRBJ2-6	16	TRBV5-4	NA	NA
CASSGQGVNTGELFF	TGTGCCAGCTCGGGACAGGGGGTGAACACCGGGGAGCTGTTTTTT	TRBJ2-2	15	TRBV18	TRBD1	NA
CASSLAGGGGGEKLFF	TGTGCCAGCAGCTTAGCGGGTGGCGGAGGTGGGGAAAAACTGTTTTTT	TRBJ1-4	16	TRBV7-6	NA	NA
CASSLADRGPNSPLHF	TGTGCCAGCAGCTTAGCGGACAGGGGTCCCAATTCACCCCTCCACTTT	TRBJ1-6	16	TRBV7-9	TRBD1	NA
CASSQDGTKTDTQYF	TGCGCCAGCAGCCAAGACGGGACAAAGACAGATACGCAGTATTTT	TRBJ2-3	15	TRBV4-1	NA	NA
CASSQEVRGYNEQFF	TGCGCCAGCAGCCAAGAGGTCAGGGGCTACAATGAGCAGTTCTTC	TRBJ2-1	15	TRBV4-1	NA	once
CASSRPGQGNEQYF	TGTGCCAGCAGTCGTCCGGGACAGGGGAACGAGCAGTACTTC	TRBJ2-7	14	TRBV7-8	TRBD1	NA
CAIRGQVTNEQFF	TGTGCCATCAGGGGACAGGTGACAAATGAGCAGTTCTTC	TRBJ2-1	13	TRBV10-3	TRBD1	NA
CASSYFQGSGANVLTF	TGTGCCAGCAGTTACTTTCAGGGATCTGGGGCCAACGTCCTGACTTTC	TRBJ2-6	16	TRBV6-5	NA	NA
CASKASGTGELFF	TGTGCCAGCAAGGCTAGCGGCACCGGGGAGCTGTTTTTT	TRBJ2-2	13	TRBV2	TRBD2	NA
CASSLAGGGRDQPQHF	TGTGCCAGCAGCTTGGCCGGCGGGGGAAGGGACCAGCCCCAGCATTTT	TRBJ1-5	16	TRBV5-5	NA	medium-sized
CASSFQGTYEQYF	TGTGCCAGCAGTTTTCAGGGGACGTACGAGCAGTACTTC	TRBJ2-7	13	TRBV6-5	NA	few
CASIRGSGGANTGELFF	TGTGCCAGCATCCGGGGTAGCGGGGGCGCGAACACCGGGGAGCTGTTTTTT	TRBJ2-2	17	TRBV2	TRBD2	NA
CASSPTGGHTEAFF	TGTGCCAGCAGCCCAACAGGGGGACACACTGAAGCTTTCTTT	TRBJ1-1	14	TRBV9	TRBD1	NA
CASSLRQDVYEQYF	TGTGCCAGCAGTTTAAGACAGGACGTCTACGAGCAGTACTTC	TRBJ2-7	14	TRBV28	NA	NA
CASSHGTPGEQYF	TGTGCCAGCAGCCACGGGACACCTGGTGAGCAGTACTTC	TRBJ2-7	13	TRBV7-8	NA	NA
CASSHTGRYTGELFF	TGTGCCAGCAGCCATACAGGGCGATACACCGGGGAGCTGTTTTTT	TRBJ2-2	15	TRBV14	NA	NA
CASSYLLAGTYNEQFF	TGTGCCAGCAGTTACCTCCTAGCGGGGACTTACAATGAGCAGTTCTTC	TRBJ2-1	16	TRBV6-5	TRBD2	NA
CASSSRGSGANVLTF	TGTGCCAGCAGCTCAAGGGGTTCTGGGGCCAACGTCCTGACTTTC	TRBJ2-6	15	TRBV5-4	NA	NA
CASSGGTFSNEQFF	TGTGCCAGTAGTGGCGGGACTTTCTCGAATGAGCAGTTCTTC	TRBJ2-1	14	TRBV19	NA	NA
CASSPGGGGETQYF	TGTGCCAGCAGCCCGGGTGGGGGCGGGGAGACCCAGTACTTC	TRBJ2-5	14	TRBV13	NA	few
CASSREYAGELFF	TGCGCCAGCAGCCGCGAGTATGCCGGGGAGCTGTTTTTT	TRBJ2-2	13	TRBV5-1	NA	NA